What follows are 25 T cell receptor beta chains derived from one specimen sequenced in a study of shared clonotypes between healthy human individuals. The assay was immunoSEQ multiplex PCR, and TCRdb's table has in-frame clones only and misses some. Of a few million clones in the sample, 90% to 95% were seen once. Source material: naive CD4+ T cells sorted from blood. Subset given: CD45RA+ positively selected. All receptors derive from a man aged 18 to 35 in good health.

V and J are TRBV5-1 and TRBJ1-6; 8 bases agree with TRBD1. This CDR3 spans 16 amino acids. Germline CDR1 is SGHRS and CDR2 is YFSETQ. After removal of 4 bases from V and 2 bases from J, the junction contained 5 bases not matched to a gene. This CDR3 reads CASSPDRVTYNSPLHF. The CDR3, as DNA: TGCGCCAGCAGCCCGGACAGGGTGACCTATAATTCACCCCTCCACTTT.

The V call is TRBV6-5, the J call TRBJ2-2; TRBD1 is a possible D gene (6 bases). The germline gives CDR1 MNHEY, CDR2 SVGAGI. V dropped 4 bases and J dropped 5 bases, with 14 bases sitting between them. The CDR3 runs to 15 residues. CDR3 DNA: TGTGCCAGCAGTTTACAGGGTTCTTTTACCGGGGAGCTGTTTTTT. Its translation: CASSLQGSFTGELFF.

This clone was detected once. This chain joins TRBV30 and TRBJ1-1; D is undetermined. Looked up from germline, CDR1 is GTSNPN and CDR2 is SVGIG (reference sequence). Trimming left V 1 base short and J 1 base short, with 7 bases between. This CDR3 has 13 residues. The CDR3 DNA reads TGTGCCTGGAGTGACGCCAAGAACACTGAAGCTTTCTTT. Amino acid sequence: CAWSDAKNTEAFF.

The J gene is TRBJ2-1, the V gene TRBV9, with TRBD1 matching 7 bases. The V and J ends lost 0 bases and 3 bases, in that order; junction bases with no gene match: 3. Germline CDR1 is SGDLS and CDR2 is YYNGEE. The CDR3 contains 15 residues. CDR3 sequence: CASSVEQGNYNEQFF. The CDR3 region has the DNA TGTGCCAGCAGCGTAGAACAGGGGAACTACAATGAGCAGTTCTTC.

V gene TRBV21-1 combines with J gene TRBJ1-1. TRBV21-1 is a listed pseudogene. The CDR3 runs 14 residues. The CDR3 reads CASSPKMIGPEAFF. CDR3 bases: TGTGCCAGCAGTCCTAAAATGATTGGACCTGAAGCTTTCTTT.

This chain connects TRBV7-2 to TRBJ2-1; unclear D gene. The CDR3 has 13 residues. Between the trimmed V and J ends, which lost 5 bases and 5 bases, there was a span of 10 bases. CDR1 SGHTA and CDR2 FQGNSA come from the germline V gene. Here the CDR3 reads CASSLRTHNEQFF. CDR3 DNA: TGTGCCAGCAGCCTTCGGACCCACAATGAGCAGTTCTTC.

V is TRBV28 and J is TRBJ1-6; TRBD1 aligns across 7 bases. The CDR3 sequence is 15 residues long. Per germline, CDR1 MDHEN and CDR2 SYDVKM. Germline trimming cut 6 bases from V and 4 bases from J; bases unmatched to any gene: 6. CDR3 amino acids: CASRVRQGYNSPLHF. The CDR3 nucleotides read TGTGCCAGCAGGGTTAGACAGGGTTATAATTCACCCCTCCACTTT.

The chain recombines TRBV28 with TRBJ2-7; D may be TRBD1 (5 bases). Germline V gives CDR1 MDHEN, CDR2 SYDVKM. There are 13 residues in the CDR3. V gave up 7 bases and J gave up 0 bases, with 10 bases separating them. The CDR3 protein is CASTGPSSYEQYF. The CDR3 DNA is TGTGCCAGCACAGGGCCTAGCTCCTACGAGCAGTACTTC.

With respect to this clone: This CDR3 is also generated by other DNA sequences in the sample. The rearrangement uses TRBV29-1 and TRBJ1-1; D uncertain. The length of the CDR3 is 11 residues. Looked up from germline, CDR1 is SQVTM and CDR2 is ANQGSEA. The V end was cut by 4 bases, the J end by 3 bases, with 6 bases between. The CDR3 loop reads CSVVGYTEAFF. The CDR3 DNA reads TGCAGCGTTGTTGGGTACACTGAAGCTTTCTTT.

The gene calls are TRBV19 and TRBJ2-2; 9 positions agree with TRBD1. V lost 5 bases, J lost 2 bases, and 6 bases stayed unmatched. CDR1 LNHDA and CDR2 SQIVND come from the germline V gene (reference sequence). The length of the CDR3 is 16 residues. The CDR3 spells CASSLETGGNTGELFF. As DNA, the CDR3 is TGTGCCAGTAGTTTGGAGACAGGGGGAAACACCGGGGAGCTGTTTTTT.

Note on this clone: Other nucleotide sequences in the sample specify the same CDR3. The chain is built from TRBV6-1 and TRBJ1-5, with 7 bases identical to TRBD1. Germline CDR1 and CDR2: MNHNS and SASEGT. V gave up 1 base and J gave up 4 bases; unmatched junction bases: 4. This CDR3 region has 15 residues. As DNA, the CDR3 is TGTGCCAGCAGTGAAGGGGGCAGGGGGAATCAGCCCCAGCATTTT. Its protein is CASSEGGRGNQPQHF.

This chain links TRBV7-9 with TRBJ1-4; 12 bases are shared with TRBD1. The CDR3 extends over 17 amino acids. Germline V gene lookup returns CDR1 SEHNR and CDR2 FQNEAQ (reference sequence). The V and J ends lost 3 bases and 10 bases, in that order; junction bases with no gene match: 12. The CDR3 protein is CASSLGPGTGGAGKLFF. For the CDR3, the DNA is TGTGCCAGCAGCTTGGGACCCGGGACAGGGGGCGCGGGAAAACTGTTTTTT.

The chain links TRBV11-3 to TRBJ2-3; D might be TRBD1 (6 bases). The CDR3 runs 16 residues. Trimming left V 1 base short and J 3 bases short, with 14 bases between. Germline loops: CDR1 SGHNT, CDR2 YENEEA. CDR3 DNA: TGTGCCAGCAGCTTAGGACAGGCGGCCTTGACAGATACGCAGTATTTT. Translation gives CASSLGQAALTDTQYF.

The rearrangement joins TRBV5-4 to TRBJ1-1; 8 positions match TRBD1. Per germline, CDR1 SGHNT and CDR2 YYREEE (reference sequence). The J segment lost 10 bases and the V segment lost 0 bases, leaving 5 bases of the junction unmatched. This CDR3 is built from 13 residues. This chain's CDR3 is CASSLAGTGVAFF. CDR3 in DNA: TGTGCCAGCAGCTTGGCCGGGACAGGCGTAGCTTTCTTT. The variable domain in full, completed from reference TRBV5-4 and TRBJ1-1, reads ETGVTQSPTHLIKTRGQQVTLRCSSQSGHNTVSWYQQALGQGPQFIFQYYREEENGRGNFPPRFSGLQFPNYSSELNVNALELDDSALYLCASSLAGTGVAFFGQGTRLTVV.

The CDR3 region is CASSLTFSSTGGYGYTF. The CDR3 DNA follows: TGTGCCAGCAGTTTAACCTTTTCTTCTACAGGGGGATATGGCTACACCTTC. This chain joins TRBV27 and TRBJ1-2, with 8 bases identical to TRBD1. V gave up 2 bases and J gave up 5 bases; unmatched junction bases: 13. This CDR3 region has 17 residues. In germline, CDR1 is MNHEY, CDR2 SMNVEV (reference sequence).

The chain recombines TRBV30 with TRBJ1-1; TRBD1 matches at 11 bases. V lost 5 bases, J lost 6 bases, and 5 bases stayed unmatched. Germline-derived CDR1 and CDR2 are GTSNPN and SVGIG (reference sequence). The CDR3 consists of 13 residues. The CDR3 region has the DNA TGTGCCTGGGGGGACAGGGGGACCGCTGAAGCTTTCTTT. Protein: CAWGDRGTAEAFF.

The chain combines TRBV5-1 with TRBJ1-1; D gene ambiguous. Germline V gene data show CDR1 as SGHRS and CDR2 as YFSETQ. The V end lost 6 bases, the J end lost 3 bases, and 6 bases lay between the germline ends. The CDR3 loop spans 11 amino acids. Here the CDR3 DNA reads TGCGCCAGCAAAAGGGACACTGAAGCTTTCTTT. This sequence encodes CASKRDTEAFF.

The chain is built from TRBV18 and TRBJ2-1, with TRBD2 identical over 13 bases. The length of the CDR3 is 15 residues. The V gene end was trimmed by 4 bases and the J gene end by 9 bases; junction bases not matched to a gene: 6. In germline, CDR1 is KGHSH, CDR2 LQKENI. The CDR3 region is CASSRGLAGDAEQFF. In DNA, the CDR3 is TGTGCCAGCTCACGAGGACTAGCGGGAGACGCTGAGCAGTTCTTC.

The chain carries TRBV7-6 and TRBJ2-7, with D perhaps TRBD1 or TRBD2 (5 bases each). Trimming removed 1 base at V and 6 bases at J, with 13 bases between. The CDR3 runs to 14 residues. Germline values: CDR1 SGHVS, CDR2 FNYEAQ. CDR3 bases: TGTGCCAGCAGCTTAGGGGGGAAGGCCGCCGAGCAGTACTTC. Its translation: CASSLGGKAAEQYF.

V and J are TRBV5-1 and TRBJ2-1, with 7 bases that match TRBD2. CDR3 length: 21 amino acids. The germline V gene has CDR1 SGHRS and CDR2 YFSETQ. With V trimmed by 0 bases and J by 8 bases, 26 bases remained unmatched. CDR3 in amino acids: CASSLGREMGHSPAREDEQFF. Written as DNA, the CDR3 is TGCGCCAGCAGCTTGGGGCGGGAAATGGGCCACTCTCCAGCCCGGGAGGATGAGCAGTTCTTC.

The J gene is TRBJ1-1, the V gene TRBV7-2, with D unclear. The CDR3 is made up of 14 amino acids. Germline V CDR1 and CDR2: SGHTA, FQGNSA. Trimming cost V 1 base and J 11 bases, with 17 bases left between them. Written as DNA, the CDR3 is TGTGCCAGCAGCTTAGGGGGAAATAAGATCGGGGCTTTCTTT. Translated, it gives CASSLGGNKIGAFF. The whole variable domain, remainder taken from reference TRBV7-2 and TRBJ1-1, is GAGVSQSPSNKVTEKGKDVELRCDPISGHTALYWYRQSLGQGLEFLIYFQGNSAPDKSGLPSDRFSAERTGGSVSTLTIQRTQQEDSAVYLCASSLGGNKIGAFFGQGTRLTVV.

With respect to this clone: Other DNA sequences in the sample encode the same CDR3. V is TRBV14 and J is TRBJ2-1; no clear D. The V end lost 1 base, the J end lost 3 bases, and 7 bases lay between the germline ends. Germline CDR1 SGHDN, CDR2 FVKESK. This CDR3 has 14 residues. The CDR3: CASSQGLYYNEQFF. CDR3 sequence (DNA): TGTGCCAGCAGCCAAGGCCTCTACTACAATGAGCAGTTCTTC.

The CDR3 loop reads CASSLGAGLTYEQYF. The CDR3 region has the DNA TGTGCCAGCAGCTTAGGGGCAGGGCTAACCTACGAGCAGTACTTC. This chain uses TRBV7-9 with TRBJ2-7, with a possible D match to TRBD1 (5 bases). CDR1 and CDR2 from the germline V gene are SEHNR and FQNEAQ (reference sequence). This CDR3 spans 15 amino acids. V was pared by 1 base and J by 2 bases, with 12 bases between.

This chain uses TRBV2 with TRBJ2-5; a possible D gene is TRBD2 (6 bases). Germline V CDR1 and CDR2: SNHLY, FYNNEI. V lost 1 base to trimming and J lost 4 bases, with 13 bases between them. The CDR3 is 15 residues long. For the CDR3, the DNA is TGTGCCAGCAGTGAAGTAGCGGTCCGACGAGAGACCCAGTACTTC. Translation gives CASSEVAVRRETQYF.

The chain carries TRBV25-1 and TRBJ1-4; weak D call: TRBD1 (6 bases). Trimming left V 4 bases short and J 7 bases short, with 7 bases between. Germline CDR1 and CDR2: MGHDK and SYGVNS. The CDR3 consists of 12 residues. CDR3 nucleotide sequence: TGTGCCAGCAGTGGGGGGCGTGAAAAACTGTTTTTT. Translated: CASSGGREKLFF.